This T cell receptor (beta chain) was retrieved from a study of cytomegalovirus exposure and HLA in healthy donors (dated by TCRdb to about 2017). The study in broad terms: According to a later analysis, the approximately 120 validation repertoires were produced on the same platform as the approximately 620 repertoires of the first cohort. The aim of the study was to test whether cataloging public T cell receptors could identify signatures of past pathogen exposure. A separate validation cohort of roughly 130 different subjects was used in addition to the roughly 670-subject first cohort. To predict cytomegalovirus infection status, the study combined high-throughput TCR immunosequencing, statistical association of individual TCRs with disease status, and machine learning. General findings and caveats noted by the study authors: Cytomegalovirus status was reported to be diagnosed by the classifier with high specificity and sensitivity in both the original and validation cohorts. A few of the identified cytomegalovirus-associated TCR beta chains were confirmed in vitro to be specific for cytomegalovirus antigens. It was suggested by the authors that the approach could potentially be generalized to other disease states and immunological phenotypes. In a later analysis, TCRs clustered in the first cohort were found to also tend to co-occur in the roughly 110 validation repertoires, with 94% of cluster scores above 0. Most TCR sequences were seen in very few donors, while some public TCRs were found in many individuals. The study gave a list of some 150 TCR beta chains associated with cytomegalovirus. The validation cohort had no HLA typing available for a later analysis, so co-occurrence within that cohort was assessed over all 130 or so repertoires.

Library method: the immunoSEQ multiplex PCR assay. From the authors' description of their analysis: A statistical classification framework was built for diagnosing cytomegalovirus status from the catalog of TCR beta chain sequences. TCRdb holds this immuneACCESS table with in-frame rearrangements only. Some clones are missing; in checked studies, unresolved V genes explain under half, and the rest has no known cause. V and J calls and clone size come straight from that table; D and trimming were deduced from the DNA. The sample table lists roughly 180,000 clones, roughly 86% of them with a count of one. 7.2% of the sample goes to the ten largest clones. Clipping removes 4 bases from V and 9 bases from J, with 4 as the unmatched junction base count. The germline V gene specifies SGHTA as CDR1 and FQGNSA as CDR2. The CDR3 numbers 14 residues from cysteine through phenylalanine. CDR3 DNA only is kept here, 42 bases in frame from base 1.

The donors were included in the validation cohort of approximately 130 subjects, a group kept apart from the approximately 650-subject first cohort. This clone was found a few times. Its cognate antigen has yet to be identified. No much larger clone exists at a distance of one base, and base qualities are not known. Here the chain combines TRBV7-2 and TRBJ1-6, with 9 bases in between that match TRBD1. Source material: PBMCs. The sequence came from a man in his thirties or forties in good health and CMV-seropositive. The sequenced DNA is TGTGCCAGCAGCTCCGGGACAGGGAGTTCACCCCTCCACTTT. This translates into CASSSGTGSSPLHF.